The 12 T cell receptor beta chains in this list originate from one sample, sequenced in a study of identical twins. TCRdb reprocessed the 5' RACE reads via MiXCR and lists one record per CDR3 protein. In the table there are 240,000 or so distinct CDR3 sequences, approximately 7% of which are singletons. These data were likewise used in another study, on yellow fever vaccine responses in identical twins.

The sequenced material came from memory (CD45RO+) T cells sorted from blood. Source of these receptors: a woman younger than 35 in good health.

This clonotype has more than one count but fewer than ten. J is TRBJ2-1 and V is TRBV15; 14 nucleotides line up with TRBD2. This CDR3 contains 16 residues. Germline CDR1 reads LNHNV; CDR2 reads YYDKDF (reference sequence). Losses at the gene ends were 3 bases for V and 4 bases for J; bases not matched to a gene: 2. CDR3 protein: CATSSRTSGRYNEQFF. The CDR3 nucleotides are TGTGCCACCAGCAGCCGGACTAGCGGGAGGTACAATGAGCAGTTCTTC. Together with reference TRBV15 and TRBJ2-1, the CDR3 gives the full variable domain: DAMVIQNPRYQVTQFGKPVTLSCSQTLNHNVMYWYQQKSSQAPKLLFHYYDKDFNNEADTPDNFQSRRPNTSFCFLDIRSPGLGDTAMYLCATSSRTSGRYNEQFFGPGTRLTVL.

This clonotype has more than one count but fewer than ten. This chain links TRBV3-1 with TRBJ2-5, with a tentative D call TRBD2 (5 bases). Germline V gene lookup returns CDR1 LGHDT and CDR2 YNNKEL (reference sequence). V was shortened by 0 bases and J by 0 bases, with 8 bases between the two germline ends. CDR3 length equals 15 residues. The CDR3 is CASSQEVGNQETQYF. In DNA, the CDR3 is TGTGCCAGCAGCCAAGAGGTCGGGAACCAAGAGACCCAGTACTTC.

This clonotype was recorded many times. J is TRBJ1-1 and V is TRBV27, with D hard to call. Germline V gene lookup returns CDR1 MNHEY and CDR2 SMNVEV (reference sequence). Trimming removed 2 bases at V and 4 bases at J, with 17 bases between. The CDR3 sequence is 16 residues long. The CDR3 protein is CASSLKGNPVSTEAFF. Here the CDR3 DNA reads TGTGCCAGCAGTTTAAAAGGGAACCCCGTGAGCACTGAAGCTTTCTTT.

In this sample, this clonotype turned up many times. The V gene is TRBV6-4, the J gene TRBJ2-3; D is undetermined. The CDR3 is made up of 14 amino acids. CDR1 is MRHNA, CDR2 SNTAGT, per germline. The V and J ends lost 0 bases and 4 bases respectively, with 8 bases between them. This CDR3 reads CASSDSVESDTQYF. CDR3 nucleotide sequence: TGTGCCAGCAGTGACTCAGTAGAATCAGATACGCAGTATTTT.

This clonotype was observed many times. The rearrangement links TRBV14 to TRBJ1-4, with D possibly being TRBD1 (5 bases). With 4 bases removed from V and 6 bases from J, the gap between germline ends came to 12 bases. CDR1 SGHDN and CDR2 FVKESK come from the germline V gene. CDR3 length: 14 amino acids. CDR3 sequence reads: CASSLRELDEKLFF. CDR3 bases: TGTGCCAGCAGCCTCAGGGAGTTGGATGAAAAACTGTTTTTT.

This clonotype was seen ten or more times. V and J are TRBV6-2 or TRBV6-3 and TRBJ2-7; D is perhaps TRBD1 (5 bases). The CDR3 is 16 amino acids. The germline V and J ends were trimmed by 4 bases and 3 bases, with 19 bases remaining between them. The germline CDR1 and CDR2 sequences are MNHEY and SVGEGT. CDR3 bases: TGTGCCAGCAGTTCAACTGACAGTTCCCGATACTACGAGCAGTACGTC. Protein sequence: CASSSTDSSRYYEQYV.

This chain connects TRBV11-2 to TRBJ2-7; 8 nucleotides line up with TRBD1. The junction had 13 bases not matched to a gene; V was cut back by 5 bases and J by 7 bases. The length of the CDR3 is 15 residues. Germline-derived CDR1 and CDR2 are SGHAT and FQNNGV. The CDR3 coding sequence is TGTGCCAGCAGCCTCGACAGGGGACGCCGAGGGGAGCAGTACTTC. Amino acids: CASSLDRGRRGEQYF.

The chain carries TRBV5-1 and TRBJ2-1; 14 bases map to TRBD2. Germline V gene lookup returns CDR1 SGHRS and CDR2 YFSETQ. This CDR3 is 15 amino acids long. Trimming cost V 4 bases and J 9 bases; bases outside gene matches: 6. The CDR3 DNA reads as TGCGCCAGCAGCCCAAGACTAGCGGGAGGGGTTGAGCAGTTCTTC. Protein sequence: CASSPRLAGGVEQFF.

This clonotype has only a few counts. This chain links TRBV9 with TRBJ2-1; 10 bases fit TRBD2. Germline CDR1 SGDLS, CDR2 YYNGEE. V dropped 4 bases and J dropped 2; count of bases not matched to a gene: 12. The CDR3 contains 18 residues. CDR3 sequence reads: CASSRAGTSVYPYNEQFF. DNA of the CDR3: TGTGCCAGCAGCCGAGCCGGGACTAGCGTATACCCCTACAATGAGCAGTTCTTC.

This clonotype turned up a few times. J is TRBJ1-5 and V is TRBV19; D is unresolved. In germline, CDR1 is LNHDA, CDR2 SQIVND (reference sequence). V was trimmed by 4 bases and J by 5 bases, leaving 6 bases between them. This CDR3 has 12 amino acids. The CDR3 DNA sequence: TGTGCCAGTAGTACCTGGGATCAGCCCCAGCATTTT. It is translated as CASSTWDQPQHF.

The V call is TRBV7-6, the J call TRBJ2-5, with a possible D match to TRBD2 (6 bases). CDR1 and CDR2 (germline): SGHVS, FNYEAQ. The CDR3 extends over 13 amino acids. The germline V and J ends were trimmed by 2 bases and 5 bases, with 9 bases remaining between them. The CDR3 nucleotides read TGTGCCAGCAGCTTATCGGGGAGGGAGACCCAGTACTTC. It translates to CASSLSGRETQYF.

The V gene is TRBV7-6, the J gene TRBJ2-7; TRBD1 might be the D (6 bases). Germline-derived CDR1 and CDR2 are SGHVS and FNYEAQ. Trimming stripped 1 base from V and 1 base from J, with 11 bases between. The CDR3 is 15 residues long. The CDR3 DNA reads TGTGCCAGCAGCTTAGGGGTGGGGGCGTCCTACGAGCAGTACGTC. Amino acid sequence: CASSLGVGASYEQYV.